Shown below are 29 T cell receptor beta chains from a single sample sequenced in a study of T cells expressing NK-cell markers. With the 5' RACE reads reprocessed, TCRdb shows one record per CDR3 protein and no DNA. The table lists 400,000 to 500,000 distinct CDR3 sequences. The specimen sequenced was blood T cells: a sorted CD56 or NKG2C T cell subset, CD4+ or CD8+ T cells, or bulk PBMC T cells (not recorded which). The receptors originated from a woman between 18 and 75 years old in good health.

V and J are TRBV5-1 and TRBJ2-5; TCRdb proposes TRBD2, but this gene call is untestable without DNA. The CDR3 is 16 residues long. The germline V gene has CDR1 SGHRS and CDR2 YFSETQ. CDR3 sequence: CASSLEGRGGQETQYF.

CDR3 protein: CASNPRPEADGYTF. The rearrangement links TRBV16 to TRBJ1-2. The germline gives CDR1 KGHSY, CDR2 FQNENV. This CDR3 spans 14 amino acids.

This chain uses TRBV12-3 or TRBV12-4 with TRBJ1-1; TCRdb picks TRBD1, but there is no DNA to check that call. There are 14 residues in the CDR3. CDR3 sequence: CASRVSFGGTEAFF.

This CDR3 reads CASRGDSASRPGELFF. The chain recombines TRBV12-3 or TRBV12-4 with TRBJ2-2; the TCRdb D gene call, TRBD1, has no DNA to confirm it. There are 16 residues in the CDR3.

The chain is built from TRBV4-1 and TRBJ2-4; the TCRdb call, TRBD2, lacks DNA for checking. CDR3 size: 16 residues. CDR1 is MGHRA and CDR2 is YSYEKL in the germline V gene. CDR3 sequence reads: CASSLDTGRTWDIQYF.

The V and J genes are TRBV5-8 and TRBJ1-2; the D call of TRBD1 rests on TCRdb alone, since no DNA is present to check it. The CDR3 has 15 amino acids. Looked up from germline, CDR1 is SGHTS and CDR2 is YDEGEE. CDR3 sequence: CASSALRTGVYGYTF. The full variable domain, rest sourced from reference TRBV5-8 and TRBJ1-2, is EAGVTQSPTHLIKTRGQQATLRCSPISGHTSVYWYQQALGLGLQFLLWYDEGEERNRGNFPPRFSGRQFPNYSSELNVNALELEDSALYLCASSALRTGVYGYTFGSGTRLTVV.

The chain employs TRBV6-1 and TRBJ2-7; TCRdb lists TRBD2, though no DNA is available to test this call. The CDR3 length is 16 residues. Per the germline V gene, CDR1 is MNHNS and CDR2 is SASEGT. CDR3 protein: CASTLTLASVGHEQYF.

V is TRBV7-2 and J is TRBJ2-7; the TRBD1 assignment by TCRdb is unverifiable without DNA. CDR1 and CDR2 from the germline V gene are SGHTA and FQGNSA. This CDR3 contains 15 residues. The chain's CDR3 is CASSPTRDRTYEQYF.

The chain uses TRBV6-1 and TRBJ1-4; TCRdb outputs TRBD1, but without DNA this stays unchecked. Germline CDR1 and CDR2: MNHNS and SASEGT. The CDR3 loop spans 14 amino acids. CDR3 amino acids: CASRDGTRNEKLFF.

The rearrangement joins TRBV6-1 to TRBJ2-3; TCRdb's D call, TRBD1, is unchecked because there is no DNA. The CDR3 sequence is 16 residues long. CDR1 and CDR2 (germline): MNHNS, SASEGT. The CDR3 is CASKGGIGRGTDTQYF.

V gene TRBV6-5 combines with J gene TRBJ1-5. Germline assignment: CDR1 MNHEY and CDR2 SVGAGI. The CDR3 sequence is 14 residues long. Here the CDR3 reads CASSYIGGSQPQHF.

This chain links TRBV6-1 with TRBJ2-1; there is no DNA to check the TCRdb D call of TRBD2. The germline V gene encodes CDR1 MNHNS and CDR2 SASEGT. CDR3 length equals 16 residues. The CDR3 spells CASSTSRTGSYNEQFF.

V is TRBV5-1 and J is TRBJ2-7. Germline loops: CDR1 SGHRS, CDR2 YFSETQ. The CDR3 contains 14 residues. The CDR3: CASSLELAVNEQYF.

The CDR3 reads CSVRDSASYEQYF. This chain uses TRBV29-1 with TRBJ2-7; there is no DNA to check the TCRdb D call of TRBD1. Germline V lookup: CDR1 SQVTM, CDR2 ANQGSEA. This CDR3 has 13 amino acids.

The chain employs TRBV5-5 and TRBJ2-3; TCRdb picks TRBD2, but there is no DNA to check that call. This CDR3 has 17 residues. Germline-derived CDR1 and CDR2 are SGHKS and YYEKEE (reference sequence). The CDR3 spells CASSSDLAGVGTDTQYF.

This chain links TRBV18 with TRBJ1-6; TCRdb's D gene call, TRBD1, goes unchecked for lack of DNA. Germline V CDR1 and CDR2: KGHSH, LQKENI. This CDR3 is built from 14 residues. The CDR3 region is CASSRDRENSPLHF.

V and J are TRBV9 and TRBJ1-1. The germline V gene has CDR1 SGDLS and CDR2 YYNGEE. This CDR3 has 13 amino acids. CDR3 loop: CASSGTAGAEAFF.

J is TRBJ2-2 and V is TRBV24-1; TCRdb gives TRBD2 as the D gene, but with no DNA this cannot be confirmed. CDR3 length: 16 residues. Germline V lookup: CDR1 KGHDR, CDR2 SFDVKD. CDR3 loop: CATSDPGEGSTGELFF.

The CDR3 loop is CASSVPDNTEAFF. The J gene is TRBJ1-1, the V gene TRBV2. The CDR3 is made up of 13 amino acids. Germline V gene sequence: CDR1 SNHLY, CDR2 FYNNEI. The variable domain in full, completed from reference TRBV2 and TRBJ1-1, reads EPEVTQTPSHQVTQMGQEVILRCVPISNHLYFYWYRQILGQKVEFLVSFYNNEISEKSEIFDDQFSVERPDGSNFTLKIRSTKLEDSAMYFCASSVPDNTEAFFGQGTRLTVV.

This chain uses TRBV7-6 with TRBJ2-2; as DNA is missing, the TRBD2 call by TCRdb cannot be tested. This CDR3 is built from 12 residues. Germline CDR1 SGHVS, CDR2 FNYEAQ. This chain's CDR3 is CASREDTGELFF. Combining the CDR3 with reference TRBV7-6 and TRBJ2-2 gives the whole variable domain GAGVSQSPRYKVTKRGQDVALRCDPISGHVSLYWYRQALGQGPEFLTYFNYEAQQDKSGLPNDRFSAERPEGSISTLTIQRTEQRDSAMYRCASREDTGELFFGEGSRLTVL.

The rearrangement joins TRBV3-1 to TRBJ2-5. CDR3 length: 14 residues. CDR1 and CDR2 (germline): LGHDT, YNNKEL (reference sequence). The CDR3 sequence: CASSQRAYQETQYF.

The chain couples TRBV7-8 to TRBJ2-1; the D call of TRBD1 rests on TCRdb alone, since no DNA is present to check it. There are 15 residues in the CDR3. Per the germline V gene, CDR1 is SGHVS and CDR2 is FQNEAQ. The CDR3 here is CASSLQTGYIYEQFF.

This chain uses TRBV7-8 with TRBJ1-4; the TCRdb call, TRBD1, lacks DNA for checking. Germline CDR1 SGHVS, CDR2 FQNEAQ. This CDR3 spans 13 amino acids. The CDR3 loop reads CASSFDRDEKLFF.

This sequence joins TRBV7-2 and TRBJ2-5; with no DNA, the TCRdb D assignment of TRBD2 cannot be verified. The CDR3 spans 17 residues. Per the germline V gene, CDR1 is SGHTA and CDR2 is FQGNSA. The CDR3 is CASSSTPLAGGQETQYF.

The chain links TRBV9 to TRBJ2-2; TCRdb gives TRBD2 as the D gene, but with no DNA this cannot be confirmed. The CDR3 runs to 17 residues. The germline CDR1 and CDR2 sequences are SGDLS and YYNGEE. CDR3 residues: CASSRPSGTLNTGELFF.

The J gene is TRBJ2-2, the V gene TRBV6-5; the D call from TCRdb, TRBD1, cannot be confirmed without DNA. Germline assignment: CDR1 MNHEY and CDR2 SVGAGI. The CDR3 is 17 residues long. CDR3 sequence: CASSSPSGTGVAGELFF.

This chain links TRBV2 with TRBJ1-2. The CDR3 runs to 13 residues. Per germline, CDR1 SNHLY and CDR2 FYNNEI. CDR3 amino acids: CASLVGKNYGYTF.

The V gene is TRBV12-3 or TRBV12-4, the J gene TRBJ2-2. The length of the CDR3 is 12 residues. CDR3 sequence: CASSSENGELFF.

This chain joins TRBV20-1 and TRBJ2-1; the TRBD1 assignment by TCRdb is unverifiable without DNA. The CDR3 sequence is 14 residues long. Germline CDR1 DFQATT, CDR2 SNEGSKA (reference sequence). CDR3 region: CSAYRGDREIEQFF.